The clone carrying this T cell receptor beta chain has a handful of counts. What it recognizes is unknown. Using its own MiXCR run on the 5' RACE reads, TCRdb lists one record per CDR3 protein. This table holds around 490,000 distinct CDR3 sequences, roughly 5.3% found once. These data are taken from a study of CD8 T cells in ankylosing spondylitis. Findings and limits, study-wide: The clones that were linked to disease were reported to be significantly enriched in matched synovial fluid samples from ankylosing spondylitis patients. Among TCR beta sequences, a motif of eight highly homologous variants appeared characteristic of ankylosing spondylitis blood.

CDR1 and CDR2 (germline): ENHRY, SYGVKD. The V gene lost 0 bases and the J gene lost 7 bases, with 9 bases spanning the gap. The length of the CDR3 is 13 residues. The origin of this receptor is a male donor with ankylosing spondylitis. Sequenced material: blood, either unsorted or a sorted T cell fraction (not recorded which). The chain recombines TRBV10-3 with TRBJ1-1; the D is unclear. The chain's CDR3 is CAISESRADEAFF. The DNA of the CDR3 is TGTGCCATCAGTGAGTCAAGGGCAGATGAAGCTTTCTTT.